This TCR beta chain derives from a study of T cells after yellow fever vaccination. Study findings and constraints: Subsequent booster samples again held most clones from primary vaccination (nearly 98% CD4, roughly 90% CD8). CD4 and CD8 compartments shared a small share of clonotypes, likely from convergent recombination. A faster peak, day 5 versus 15, was reached by the weaker secondary response.

By 5'RACE template switching, TCR cDNA was produced, with a universal primer site and UMIs added in the process. TCRdb re-called the 5' RACE reads with MiXCR, one entry per CDR3 protein. This table has around 25,000 distinct CDR3 sequences, approximately 3.2% appearing once. This clonotype was recorded at least ten times. The origin of this receptor is a man aged 18 to 35 who received the YFV17D yellow fever vaccine. Sequences were derived from PBMCs, either bulk or a sorted T-cell subset (CD4+, CD8+, memory, or dextramer-sorted; not recorded which), sampled around 45 days after the first yellow fever vaccination.

CDR3 sequence: CASSFRRGTTDTQYF. The CDR3 nucleotides read TGTGCCAGCAGTTTCCGGCGGGGGACCACAGATACGCAGTATTTT. This chain links TRBV12-3 or TRBV12-4 with TRBJ2-3; TRBD2 matches 7 bases. The CDR3 length is 15 residues. Trimming at V came to 3 bases and at J to 2 bases, leaving 5 bases not matched to a gene.